The clone carrying this TCR beta chain showed up many times. The antigen is undetermined. Trimming cost V 10 bases and J 7 bases; bases outside gene matches: 18. This CDR3 has 18 residues. Per the germline V gene, CDR1 is MNHEY and CDR2 is SVGAGI. This sample is part of a study of T-cell reconstitution after alpha-beta-depleted transplantation in children. General study points: Counts and diversity of T cells one year after transplant came mostly from newly produced T cells. Reportedly, alpha-beta T cells present about two months post-transplant originated from several hundred expanded clones of graft origin.

This sample's TCRbeta library carried unique molecular identifier barcodes. TCRdb passed the PCR reads through MiXCR, listing each CDR3 protein once. The sample yields approximately 170,000 distinct CDR3 sequences, around 10% seen once. The material was PBMCs, obtained before TCRalphabeta/CD19-depleted stem cell transplant. The rearrangement uses TRBV6-5 and TRBJ2-1; 14 bases line up with TRBD2. This TCR came from a boy between 2 and 10 years old with acute myeloid leukemia, due to receive a stem cell transplant. CDR3 nucleotides: TGTGCCACCAAGGACCAGACTAGCGGGGGGGCCGAGTCGAATGAGCAGTTCTTC. This codes for CATKDQTSGGAESNEQFF.